This section outlines one T cell receptor beta chain sequence together with its context. Its target is unknown. The data were obtained in a study of T cell responses to AZD1222 COVID-19 vaccine. Overall study findings and caveats: Repertoires were obtained solely post-peak T cell response. Among the donors, most were white British and more were female, and clonal diversity was possibly underestimated. The study reported that nearly half of spike-specific TCRs target unmutated variant regions.

Profiled with immunoSEQ multiplex PCR; TCRdb holds only in-frame clones, not every one. The data hold more than 80,000 clones, with 80% to 90% observed a single time. The germline gives CDR1 SEHNR, CDR2 FQNEAQ (reference sequence). Between the trimmed V and J ends, which lost 7 bases and 4 bases, there was a span of 11 bases. CDR3 length equals 13 residues. The sequence was collected from an adult who received the AZD1222 COVID-19 vaccine. The J gene is TRBJ1-3, the V gene TRBV7-9; D possibly corresponds to TRBD1 (6 bases). The source was peripheral blood, collected 28 days after the second AZD1222 dose. The CDR3 here is CASKRDKGNTIYF. CDR3 DNA: TGTGCCAGCAAACGGGACAAAGGAAACACCATATATTTT.